This T cell receptor beta chain was profiled in a study of shared clonotypes between healthy human individuals. Germline assignment: CDR1 DFQATT and CDR2 SNEGSKA (reference sequence). The CDR3 totals 11 residues. Trimming pared 5 bases from V and 3 bases from J, leaving 5 bases between. Generated by immunoSEQ multiplex PCR, the TCRdb table keeps only in-frame clones and is missing some. The sample carries around 1,100,000 clones, 60% to 85% recorded once. Whole-study findings and limits: Tissues were not sampled, only blood, and their repertoires likely differ. Sequencing depth was expected to influence donor clonotype sharing. Naive subsets tended to show greater estimated richness than memory subsets. Genetic and exposure-history diversity was limited by the few donors.

Remarks on this clone: Its antigen is not known.

The receptor was derived from a young man in good health. Some clones in this sample may be carry-over from other donors' samples. The chain is built from TRBV20-1 and TRBJ2-1; D is undetermined. Sequenced: memory CD4+ T cells from PBMCs. Subset in this sample: CD45RA-negative fraction. CDR3 coding DNA: TGCAGTGCTGGGTTCTACAATGAGCAGTTCTTC. Its protein product is CSAGFYNEQFF.